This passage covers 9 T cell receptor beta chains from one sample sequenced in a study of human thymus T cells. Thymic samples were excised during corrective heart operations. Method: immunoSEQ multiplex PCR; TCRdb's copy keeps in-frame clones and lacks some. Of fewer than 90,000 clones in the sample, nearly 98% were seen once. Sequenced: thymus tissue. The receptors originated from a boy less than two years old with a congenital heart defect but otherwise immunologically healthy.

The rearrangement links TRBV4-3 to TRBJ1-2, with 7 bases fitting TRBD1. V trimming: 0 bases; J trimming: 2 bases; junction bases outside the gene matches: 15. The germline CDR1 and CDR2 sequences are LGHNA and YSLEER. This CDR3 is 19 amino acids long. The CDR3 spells CASSQDLAGTANLNYGYTF. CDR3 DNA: TGCGCCAGCAGCCAAGACCTCGCCGGGACAGCGAATTTAAACTATGGCTACACCTTC.

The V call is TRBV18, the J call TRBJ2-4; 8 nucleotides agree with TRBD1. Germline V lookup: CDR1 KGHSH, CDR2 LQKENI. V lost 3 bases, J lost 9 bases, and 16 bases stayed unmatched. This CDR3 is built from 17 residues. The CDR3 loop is CASSPNVISDRAGIQYF. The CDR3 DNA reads TGTGCCAGCTCACCTAATGTCATTTCGGACAGGGCAGGCATTCAGTACTTC.

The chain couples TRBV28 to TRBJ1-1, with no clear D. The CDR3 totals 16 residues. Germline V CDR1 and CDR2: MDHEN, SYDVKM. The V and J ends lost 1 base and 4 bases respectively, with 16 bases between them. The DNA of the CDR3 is TGTGCCAGCAGTTTATCCTATGGGTCGAGGCCCACTGAAGCTTTCTTT. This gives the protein CASSLSYGSRPTEAFF.

The CDR3 region has the DNA TGCGCCAGCAGCCCCCTAGGGACTAGCGACTCCAACTTTAAAACCTACGAGCAGTACTTC. Protein sequence: CASSPLGTSDSNFKTYEQYF. This rearrangement joins TRBV4-1 to TRBJ2-7; 10 positions match TRBD2. Germline V gene data show CDR1 as MGHRA and CDR2 as YSYEKL. The CDR3 loop spans 20 amino acids. J gave up 2 bases and V 4 bases, and 20 bases lay outside the gene matches.

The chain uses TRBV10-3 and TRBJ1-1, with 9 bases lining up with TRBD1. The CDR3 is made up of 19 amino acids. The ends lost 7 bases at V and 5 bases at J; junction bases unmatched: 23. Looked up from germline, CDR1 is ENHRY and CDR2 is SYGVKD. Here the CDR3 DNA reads TGTGCCATCACCAAGTGGGGCGGGACAGGGATGGGAATAGGGACTGAAGCTTTCTTT. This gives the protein CAITKWGGTGMGIGTEAFF.

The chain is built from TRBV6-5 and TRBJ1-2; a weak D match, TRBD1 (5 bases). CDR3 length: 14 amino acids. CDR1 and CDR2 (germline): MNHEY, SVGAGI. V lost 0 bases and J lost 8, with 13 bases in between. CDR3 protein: CASSYSSPEGGYTF. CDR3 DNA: TGTGCCAGCAGTTACTCGTCGCCTGAGGGGGGCTACACCTTC.

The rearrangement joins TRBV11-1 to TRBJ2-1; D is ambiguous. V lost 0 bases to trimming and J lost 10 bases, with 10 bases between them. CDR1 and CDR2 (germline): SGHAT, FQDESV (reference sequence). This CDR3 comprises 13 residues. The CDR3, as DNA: TGTGCCAGCAGCTTAGCTGGCTGGCGAGAGCAGTTCTTC. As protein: CASSLAGWREQFF.

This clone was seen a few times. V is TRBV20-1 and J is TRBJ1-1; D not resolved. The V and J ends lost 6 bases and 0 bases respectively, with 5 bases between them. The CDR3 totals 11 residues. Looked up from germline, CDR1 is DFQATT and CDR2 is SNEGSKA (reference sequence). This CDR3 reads CSARMNTEAFF. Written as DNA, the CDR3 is TGCAGTGCCAGGATGAACACTGAAGCTTTCTTT.

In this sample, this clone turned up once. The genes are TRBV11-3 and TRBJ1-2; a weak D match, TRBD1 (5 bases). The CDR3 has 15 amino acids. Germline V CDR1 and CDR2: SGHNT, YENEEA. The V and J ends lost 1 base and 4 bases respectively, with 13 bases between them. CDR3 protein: CASSLVTGGIYGYTF. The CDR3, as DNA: TGTGCCAGCAGCTTAGTCACCGGGGGAATCTATGGCTACACCTTC.